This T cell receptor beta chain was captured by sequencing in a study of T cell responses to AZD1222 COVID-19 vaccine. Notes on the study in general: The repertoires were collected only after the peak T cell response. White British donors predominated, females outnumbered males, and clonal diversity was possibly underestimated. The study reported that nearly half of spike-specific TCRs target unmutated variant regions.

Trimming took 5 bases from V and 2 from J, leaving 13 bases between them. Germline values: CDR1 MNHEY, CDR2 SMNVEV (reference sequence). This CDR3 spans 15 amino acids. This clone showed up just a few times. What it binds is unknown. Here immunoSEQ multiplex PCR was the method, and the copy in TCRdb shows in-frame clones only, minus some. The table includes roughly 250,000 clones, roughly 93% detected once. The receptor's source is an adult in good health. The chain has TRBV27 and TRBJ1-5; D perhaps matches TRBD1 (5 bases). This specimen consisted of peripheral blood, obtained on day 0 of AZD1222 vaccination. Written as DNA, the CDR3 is TGTGCCAGCAGTCCAGAAGGGGCTGGCAATCAGCCCCAGCATTTT. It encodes CASSPEGAGNQPQHF.